This passage covers 5 T cell receptor beta chains from one sample sequenced in a study of identical twins. TCRdb fed the 5' RACE reads into MiXCR, producing one record per CDR3 protein. This sample has hundreds of thousands of distinct CDR3 sequences, with approximately 18% found just once. These data were likewise used in another study, on T cells expressing NK-cell markers.

The source material was PBMCs. Receptor source: a woman between 18 and 29 years old in good health.

This clonotype appeared many times. The chain has TRBV10-3 and TRBJ1-1, with D unclear. The CDR3 sequence is 15 residues long. The V end was cut by 3 bases, the J end by 1 base, with 12 bases between. The V gene's germline CDR1 is ENHRY and CDR2 SYGVKD. This chain's CDR3 is CAISEWGYQNTEAFF. The CDR3 nucleotides read TGTGCCATCAGTGAATGGGGATATCAGAACACTGAAGCTTTCTTT.

This chain joins TRBV5-1 and TRBJ2-1; TRBD1 matches 8 bases. The germline V gene encodes CDR1 SGHRS and CDR2 YFSETQ. The CDR3 consists of 15 residues. With V trimmed by 4 bases and J by 3 bases, 6 bases remained unmatched. Here the CDR3 reads CASSPRTGLYNEQFF. The CDR3 DNA follows: TGCGCCAGCAGCCCCCGGACAGGGCTCTACAATGAGCAGTTCTTC.

The CDR3: CSGWPQRSTDTQYF. The CDR3 DNA follows: TGCAGTGGATGGCCGCAGCGGAGCACAGATACGCAGTATTTT. The chain uses TRBV20-1 and TRBJ2-3, with D perhaps TRBD2 (5 bases). Germline loops: CDR1 DFQATT, CDR2 SNEGSKA (reference sequence). The CDR3 contains 14 residues. V lost 7 bases, J lost 0 bases, and 14 bases lay in between.

The chain is built from TRBV20-1 and TRBJ2-7, with D tentatively TRBD2 (6 bases). The germline CDR1 and CDR2 sequences are DFQATT and SNEGSKA (reference sequence). The CDR3 sequence is 13 residues long. Deletions cut 6 bases from V and 6 bases from J, with 18 bases between. Here the CDR3 DNA reads TGCAGTGCGGAGGGCCCAGGTGGGCGCGAGCAGTACTTC. This codes for CSAEGPGGREQYF.

This clonotype appeared a few times. The chain joins TRBV20-1 to TRBJ2-7, with D tentatively TRBD1 or TRBD2 (6 bases each). Germline CDR1 reads DFQATT; CDR2 reads SNEGSKA (reference sequence). V was clipped by 3 bases and J by 5 bases, with 17 bases between them. CDR3 length: 14 residues. CDR3 nucleotides: TGCAGTGCTAGGGAAGGGGGGCCCCCCAACGAGCAGTACTTC. It encodes CSAREGGPPNEQYF.